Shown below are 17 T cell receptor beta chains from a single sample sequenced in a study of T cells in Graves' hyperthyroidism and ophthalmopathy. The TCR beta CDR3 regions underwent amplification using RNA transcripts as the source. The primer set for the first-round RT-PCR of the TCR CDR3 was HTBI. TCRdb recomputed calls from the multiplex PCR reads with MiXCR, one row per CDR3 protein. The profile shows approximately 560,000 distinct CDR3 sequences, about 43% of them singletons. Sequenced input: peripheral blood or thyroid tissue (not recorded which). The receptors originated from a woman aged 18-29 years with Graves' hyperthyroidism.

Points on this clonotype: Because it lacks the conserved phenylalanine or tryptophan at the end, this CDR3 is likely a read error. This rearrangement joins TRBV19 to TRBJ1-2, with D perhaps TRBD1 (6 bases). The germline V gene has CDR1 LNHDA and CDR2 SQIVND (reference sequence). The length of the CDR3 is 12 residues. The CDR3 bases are TGTGCCAGTAGTAGGGACAACTTTGGCTACACCCTC. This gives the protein CASSRDNFGYTL.

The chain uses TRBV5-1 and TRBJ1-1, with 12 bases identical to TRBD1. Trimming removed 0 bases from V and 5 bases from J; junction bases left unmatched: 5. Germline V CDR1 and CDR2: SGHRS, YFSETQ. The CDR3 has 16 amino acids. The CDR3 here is CASSLEGQGAKTEAFF. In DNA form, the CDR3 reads TGCGCCAGCAGCTTGGAGGGACAGGGGGCGAAAACTGAAGCTTTCTTT.

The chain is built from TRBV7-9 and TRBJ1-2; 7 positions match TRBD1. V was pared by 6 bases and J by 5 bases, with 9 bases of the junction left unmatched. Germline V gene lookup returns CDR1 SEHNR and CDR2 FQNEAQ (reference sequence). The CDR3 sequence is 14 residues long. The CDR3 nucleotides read TGTGCCAGCAGTCTTACAGGGGAGAGTTATGGCTACACCTTC. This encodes CASSLTGESYGYTF.

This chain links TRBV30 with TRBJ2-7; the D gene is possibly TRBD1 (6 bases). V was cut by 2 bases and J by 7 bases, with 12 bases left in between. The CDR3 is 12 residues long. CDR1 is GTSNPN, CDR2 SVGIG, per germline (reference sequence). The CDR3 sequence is CAWSLRGFEQYF. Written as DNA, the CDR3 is TGTGCCTGGAGTCTAAGGGGGTTTGAGCAGTACTTC. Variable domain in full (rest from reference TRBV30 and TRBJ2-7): SQTIHQWPATLVQPVGSPLSLECTVEGTSNPNLYWYRQAAGRGLQLLFYSVGIGQISSEVPQNLSASRPQDRQFILSSKKLLLSDSGFYLCAWSLRGFEQYFGPGTRLTVT.

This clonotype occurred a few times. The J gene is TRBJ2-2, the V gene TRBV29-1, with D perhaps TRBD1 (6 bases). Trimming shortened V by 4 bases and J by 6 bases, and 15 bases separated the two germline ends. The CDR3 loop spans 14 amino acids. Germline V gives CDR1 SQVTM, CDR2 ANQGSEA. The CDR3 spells CSVVSAEGAGELFF. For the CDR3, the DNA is TGCAGCGTTGTCTCTGCCGAGGGGGCCGGGGAGCTGTTTTTT.

The CDR3 sequence is CASSLGSSGRTQYF. The CDR3 DNA sequence: TGCGCCAGCAGCTTGGGTTCTAGCGGCCGGACCCAGTACTTC. The rearrangement joins TRBV5-1 to TRBJ2-5, with 7 positions matching TRBD2. This CDR3 spans 14 amino acids. The junction had 6 bases not matched to a gene; V was cut back by 0 bases and J by 7 bases. Germline V gene lookup returns CDR1 SGHRS and CDR2 YFSETQ.

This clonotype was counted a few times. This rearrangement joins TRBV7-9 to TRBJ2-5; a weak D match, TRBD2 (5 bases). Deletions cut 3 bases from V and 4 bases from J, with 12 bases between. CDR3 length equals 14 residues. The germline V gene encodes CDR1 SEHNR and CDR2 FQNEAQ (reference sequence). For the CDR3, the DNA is TGTGCCAGCAGCTTGGTCGGGATCAGAGAGACCCAGTACTTC. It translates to CASSLVGIRETQYF. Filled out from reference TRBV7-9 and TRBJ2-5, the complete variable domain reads DTGVSQNPRHKITKRGQNVTFRCDPISEHNRLYWYRQTLGQGPEFLTYFQNEAQLEKSRLLSDRFSAERPKGSFSTLEIQRTEQGDSAMYLCASSLVGIRETQYFGPGTRLLVL.

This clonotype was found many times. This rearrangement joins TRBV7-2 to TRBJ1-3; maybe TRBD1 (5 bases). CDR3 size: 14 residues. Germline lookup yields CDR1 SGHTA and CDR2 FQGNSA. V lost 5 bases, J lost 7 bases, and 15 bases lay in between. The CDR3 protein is CASSPGGTGNTIYF. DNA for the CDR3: TGTGCCAGCAGCCCGGGCGGTACAGGCAACACCATATATTTT. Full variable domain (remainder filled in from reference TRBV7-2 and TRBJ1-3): GAGVSQSPSNKVTEKGKDVELRCDPISGHTALYWYRQSLGQGLEFLIYFQGNSAPDKSGLPSDRFSAERTGGSVSTLTIQRTQQEDSAVYLCASSPGGTGNTIYFGEGSWLTVV.

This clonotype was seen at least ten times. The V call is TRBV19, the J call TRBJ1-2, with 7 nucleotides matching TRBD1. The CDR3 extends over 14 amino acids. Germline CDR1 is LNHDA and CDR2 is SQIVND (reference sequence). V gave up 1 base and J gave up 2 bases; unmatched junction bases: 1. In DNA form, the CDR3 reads TGTGCCAGTAGTATAGGAGGGGGCAACTATGGCTACACCTTC. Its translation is CASSIGGGNYGYTF. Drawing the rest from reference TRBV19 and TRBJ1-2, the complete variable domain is DGGITQSPKYLFRKEGQNVTLSCEQNLNHDAMYWYRQDPGQGLRLIYYSQIVNDFQKGDIAEGYSVSREKKESFPLTVTSAQKNPTAFYLCASSIGGGNYGYTFGSGTRLTVV.

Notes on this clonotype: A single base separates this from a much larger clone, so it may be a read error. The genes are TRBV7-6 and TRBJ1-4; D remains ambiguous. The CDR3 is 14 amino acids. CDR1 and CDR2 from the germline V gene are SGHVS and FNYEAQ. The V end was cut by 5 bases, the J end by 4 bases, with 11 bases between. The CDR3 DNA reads TGTGCCAGCAGCCCCGCGATCGTTAATGAAAAACTGTTTTTT. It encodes CASSPAIVNEKLFF.

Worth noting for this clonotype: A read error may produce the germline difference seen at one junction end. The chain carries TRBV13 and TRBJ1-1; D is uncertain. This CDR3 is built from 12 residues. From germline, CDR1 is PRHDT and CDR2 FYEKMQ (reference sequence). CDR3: CASSLGLGEDFF. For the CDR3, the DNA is TGTGCCAGCAGCTTAGGCCTTGGTGAAGATTTCTTT.

The CDR3 sequence: CAISEEGTGGSGYTF. CDR3 nucleotides: TGTGCCATCAGTGAGGAAGGGACAGGGGGTTCTGGCTACACCTTC. V and J are TRBV10-3 and TRBJ1-2, with 11 bases matching TRBD1. Germline V gene data show CDR1 as ENHRY and CDR2 as SYGVKD. CDR3 length: 15 amino acids. The junction had 6 bases not matched to a gene; V was cut back by 2 bases and J by 7 bases.

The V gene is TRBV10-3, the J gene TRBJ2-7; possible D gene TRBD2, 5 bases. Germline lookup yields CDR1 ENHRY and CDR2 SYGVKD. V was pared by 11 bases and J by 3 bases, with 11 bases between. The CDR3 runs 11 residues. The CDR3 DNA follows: TGTGCCCCCGCAGACTACTACGAGCAGTACTTC. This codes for CAPADYYEQYF.

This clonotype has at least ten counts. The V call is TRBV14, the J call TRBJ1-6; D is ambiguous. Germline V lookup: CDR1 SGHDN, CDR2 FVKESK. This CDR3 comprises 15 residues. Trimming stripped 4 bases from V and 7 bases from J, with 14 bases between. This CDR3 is CASSPDLGRNSPLHF. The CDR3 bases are TGTGCCAGCAGCCCCGATCTGGGAAGGAATTCACCCCTCCACTTT.

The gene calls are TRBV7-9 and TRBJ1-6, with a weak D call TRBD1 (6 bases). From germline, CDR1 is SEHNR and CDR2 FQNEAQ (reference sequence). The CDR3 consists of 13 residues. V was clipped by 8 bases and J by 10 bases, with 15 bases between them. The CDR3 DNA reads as TGTGCCAGCGGGGACACGAGGGGCTCACCCCTCCACTTT. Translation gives CASGDTRGSPLHF.

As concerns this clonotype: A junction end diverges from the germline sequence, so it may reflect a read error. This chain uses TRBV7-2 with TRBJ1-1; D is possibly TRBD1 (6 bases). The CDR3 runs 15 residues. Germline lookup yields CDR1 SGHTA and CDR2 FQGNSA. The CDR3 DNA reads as TGCGCCAGCAGCCAAGATCACAGGGTGAACACTGAAGCTTTCTTT. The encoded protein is CASSQDHRVNTEAFF.

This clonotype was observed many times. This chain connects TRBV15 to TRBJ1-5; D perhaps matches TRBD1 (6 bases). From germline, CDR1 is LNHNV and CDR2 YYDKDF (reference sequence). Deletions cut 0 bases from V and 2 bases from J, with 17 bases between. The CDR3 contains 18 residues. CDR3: CATSREGGRGRRNQPQHF. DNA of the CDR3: TGTGCCACCAGCAGAGAGGGAGGCAGGGGCAGACGCAATCAGCCCCAGCATTTT.